The 10 T cell receptor beta chains in this list originate from one sample, sequenced in a study of PD-1 blockade in classical Hodgkin lymphoma. Some clones are missing from TCRdb's copy, which holds only in-frame ones; the method was immunoSEQ multiplex PCR. The sample has some 31,000 clones, around 94% seen once. Time point: newly diagnosed, previously untreated cHL patient sample. Sequencing input: peripheral blood mononuclear cells (PBMCs). These TCRs come from a human donor with classical Hodgkin lymphoma.

The chain uses TRBV6-5 and TRBJ2-7; D is undetermined. Germline assignment: CDR1 MNHEY and CDR2 SVGAGI. The CDR3 consists of 14 residues. Trimming cost V 6 bases and J 0 bases, with 12 bases left between them. CDR3 bases: TGTGCCAGCAGCGCCCGGGCTGACTCCTACGAGCAGTACTTC. It is translated as CASSARADSYEQYF.

V gene TRBV6-5 combines with J gene TRBJ2-1, with D unresolved. The CDR3 covers 15 residues. Germline CDR1 MNHEY, CDR2 SVGAGI. The V end lost 6 bases, the J end lost 1 base, and 13 bases lay between the germline ends. The CDR3 region has the DNA TGTGCCAGCAGCGTCAATTGGGTTTCCTACAATGAGCAGTTCTTC. It encodes CASSVNWVSYNEQFF.

V gene TRBV10-2 combines with J gene TRBJ2-1, with 12 bases fitting TRBD1. The CDR3 totals 15 residues. CDR1 and CDR2 from the germline V gene are WSHSY and SAAADI. Trimming cost V 6 bases and J 6 bases; bases outside gene matches: 6. The CDR3 DNA follows: TGCGCCAGCAGCCCCGGGACAGGGGGCATCAATGAGCAGTTCTTC. It is translated as CASSPGTGGINEQFF.

CDR3: CASSFPKTSTDTQYF. CDR3 in DNA: TGTGCCAGCAGCTTCCCAAAAACTAGCACAGATACGCAGTATTTT. The J gene is TRBJ2-3, the V gene TRBV7-2; D unclear. The germline CDR1 and CDR2 sequences are SGHTA and FQGNSA. The CDR3 has 15 residues. Trimming cost V 3 bases and J 0 bases, with 10 bases left between them.

The V call is TRBV6-5, the J call TRBJ1-5, with D uncertain. In germline, CDR1 is MNHEY, CDR2 SVGAGI. The CDR3 extends over 13 amino acids. V was cut by 3 bases and J by 7 bases, with 10 bases left in between. The CDR3 protein is CASSYSPQQPQHF. For the CDR3, the DNA is TGTGCCAGCAGTTATAGTCCCCAGCAGCCCCAGCATTTT.

The J gene is TRBJ2-4, the V gene TRBV10-1; D is unclear. The CDR3 loop spans 14 amino acids. CDR1 is WNHNN and CDR2 is SYGVQD in the germline V gene (reference sequence). V was clipped by 9 bases and J by 0 bases, with 12 bases between them. CDR3 protein: CARDVGLAKNIQYF. The CDR3 DNA reads as TGCGCCAGGGACGTTGGATTAGCCAAAAACATTCAGTACTTC.

CDR3 sequence: CASSPPLSEVVAGSSDTQYF. CDR3 sequence (DNA): TGTGCCAGCTCACCCCCCCTCTCCGAGGTGGTAGCGGGATCCTCAGATACGCAGTATTTT. The chain employs TRBV18 and TRBJ2-3, with TRBD2 matching 8 bases. The CDR3 covers 20 residues. CDR1 is KGHSH, CDR2 LQKENI, per germline. The ends lost 3 bases at V and 4 bases at J; junction bases unmatched: 21.

The chain joins TRBV10-3 to TRBJ1-5; 7 bases map to TRBD1. The CDR3 extends over 14 amino acids. Trimming cost V 6 bases and J 4 bases; bases outside gene matches: 6. CDR1 is ENHRY and CDR2 is SYGVKD in the germline V gene. The CDR3 sequence is CAIRATGPNQPQHF. For the CDR3, the DNA is TGTGCCATCAGGGCGACAGGGCCTAATCAGCCCCAGCATTTT.

The chain is built from TRBV6-1 and TRBJ2-6; no clear D. In germline, CDR1 is MNHNS, CDR2 SASEGT. With 1 base removed from V and 0 bases from J, the gap between germline ends came to 4 bases. The CDR3 totals 15 residues. The CDR3 here is CASSEDSSGANVLTF. Here the CDR3 DNA reads TGTGCCAGCAGTGAAGACAGCTCTGGGGCCAACGTCCTGACTTTC.

The chain uses TRBV7-3 and TRBJ2-1; TRBD2 agrees at 14 bases. This CDR3 contains 19 residues. J gave up 5 bases and V 6 bases, and 15 bases lay outside the gene matches. Per the germline V gene, CDR1 is SGHTA and CDR2 is FQGTGA. The CDR3 DNA reads TGTGCCAGCAGTAGCCGCGGACTAGCGGGGGGTCCACCTCACAATGAGCAGTTCTTC. Encoded protein: CASSSRGLAGGPPHNEQFF.